This TCR beta chain was sequenced during a study of T cell responses to AZD1222 COVID-19 vaccine (dated by TCRdb to the early 2020s). General notes on the study: A total of more than 230 trial participants underwent TCR sequencing, of whom roughly 210 had received two doses of AZD1222 and about 25 had received two doses of the MenACWY control vaccine. Trial participants were enrolled by age into subgroups of 18-55, 56-69 and 70-plus years, and about 150, 27 and 61 TCR-sequenced participants, respectively, were included in these subgroups. Study-wide conclusions, independent of this receptor: Reportedly, almost half of the unique spike-specific TCRs recognized epitopes lying outside the regions that are mutated in the B.1.351 and B.1.1.7 variants. Conclusions about previously exposed vaccinees were limited because only six or seven AZD1222 recipients were SARS-CoV-2 seropositive at baseline. Participants were mostly white British, with more females than males. The authors suggested clonal diversity may have been underestimated. The 56-69-year group was small, and its depth increase did not reach significance, likely because of low power. Because no samples from the day 14 peak response were available, repertoires could be characterized only after the peak T cell response. Vaccine-associated CD4 TCRs spanned the whole spike protein, with dominant responses in regions 160-218 and 743-854. After two AZD1222 doses, both the breadth and the depth of spike-specific TCRs were significantly higher than at day 0 and than in MenACWY recipients.

The CDR3 regions of human TCRbeta chains were analyzed by immunosequencing. In the source study's methods: Repertoire TCRs were checked for matches against a reference library of SARS-CoV-2-specific TCRs that had been generated using the MIRA antigen-specificity platform. Breadth meant the fraction of unique TCRs that were SARS-CoV-2-associated, whereas depth meant the fraction of total T cells that were SARS-CoV-2-associated. Each spike-specific TCR was assigned to its reactive spike region and to a CD4 or CD8 class using the MIRA data. Log10-transformed breadth and depth values were compared by one-way ANOVA with Sidak's multiple comparisons tests. TCRdb took this table from immuneACCESS and kept in-frame rearrangements with V and J called. Such tables lack part of the clones; where checked against another copy, unresolved V genes explain under half of the gap, and the rest is unexplained. V and J calls and clone size are as listed in that table; D and trimming were resolved from the DNA. This sample gives some 140,000 clones in total; approximately 92% of them show up just once. Together, the top ten hold approximately 6.9% of the sample.

What this sample's time point label stands for: about 28 days (+/-7) after the second vaccine dose. AZD1222 recipients given second doses at about 4 weeks or at about 12 weeks were pooled, since spike-specific TCR depth and breadth were not found to differ between the two schedules. The vaccinee samples were drawn from two UK trials, COV001 and COV002, one of which was a single-blind randomized controlled phase 2/3 trial testing AZD1222 (ChAdOx1 nCoV-19) in healthy adults. For TCRbeta chain sequencing, PBMC samples were collected from trial participants at day 0 and at day 28 after the second dose. As to this clone: Its recognized antigen is unknown. No much larger clonotype is one base removed from it; base qualities were not supplied.

From cysteine to phenylalanine, the CDR3 is 14 amino acids long. Of all the DNA, just the CDR3 is kept, 42 bases in frame from base 1. Cut back by 2 bases and 2 bases, the V and J ends lie 8 bases apart. The germline V gene gives CDR1 as MNHEY and CDR2 as SVGAGI. The material was peripheral blood, obtained 28 days after the second AZD1222 dose. The clonotype comes from an adult who received the AZD1222 COVID-19 vaccine. Recombination connected TRBV6-5 to TRBJ2-3; the D gene is perhaps TRBD2, from 5 matching bases. The DNA reads TGTGCCAGCAGTTACGGGAGCTACACAGATACGCAGTATTTT. This translates into CASSYGSYTDTQYF.